This is a list of T cell receptor beta chains from one sample in a study of blood T cells in healthy people across ages. In TCRdb, the 5' RACE reads were re-called with MiXCR into one record per CDR3 protein. The data hold approximately 900,000 distinct CDR3 sequences, with 25% to 35% observed a single time. These records were also assigned to another study, of T cells of mothers and their children.

The source material was blood. These receptors were taken from a woman between 40 and 50 years old in good health. CDR3s leave out the opening cysteine and the closing phenylalanine or tryptophan.

v_gene: TRBV5-1; j_gene: TRBJ2-1; CDR3aa: ASGLAGSYNEQF
v_gene: TRBV7-3; j_gene: TRBJ2-6; CDR3aa: ASSLSADSRALT
v_gene: TRBV28; j_gene: TRBJ2-1; CDR3aa: ASSIGGRIGNEQF
v_gene: TRBV5-4; j_gene: TRBJ1-2; CDR3aa: ASSLSGSGYT
v_gene: TRBV15; j_gene: TRBJ1-2; CDR3aa: ATSGIPNYGYT
v_gene: TRBV9; j_gene: TRBJ2-7; CDR3aa: ASSVDRYSEQY
v_gene: TRBV3-1; j_gene: TRBJ2-7; CDR3aa: AVSARGTIEQQY
v_gene: TRBV5-1; j_gene: TRBJ1-6; CDR3aa: ASTRSSSYNSPLH
v_gene: TRBV7-9; j_gene: TRBJ1-1; CDR3aa: ASAFSGTEAF
v_gene: TRBV6-6; j_gene: TRBJ1-5; CDR3aa: ASSPDRINQPQH
v_gene: TRBV12-3/TRBV12-4; j_gene: TRBJ2-7; CDR3aa: ASSRSGAGNYEQY
v_gene: TRBV10-3; j_gene: TRBJ2-1; CDR3aa: AISDRGNEQF
v_gene: TRBV12-3/TRBV12-4; j_gene: TRBJ2-3; CDR3aa: ASSTNQGIGTDTQY
v_gene: TRBV7-9; j_gene: TRBJ1-6; CDR3aa: ASSNQGSYSPLH
v_gene: TRBV30; j_gene: TRBJ1-1; CDR3aa: AWSVLAEAF
v_gene: TRBV7-2; j_gene: TRBJ2-4; CDR3aa: ASSLEAVAKNIQY
v_gene: TRBV4-3; j_gene: TRBJ2-4; CDR3aa: ASSPGQALLAKNIQY
v_gene: TRBV27; j_gene: TRBJ2-3; CDR3aa: ASSFWSGHTDTQY
v_gene: TRBV24-1; j_gene: TRBJ2-3; CDR3aa: ATSDHKRGGTDTQY
v_gene: TRBV29-1; j_gene: TRBJ2-1; CDR3aa: SAEGLAGHNEQF
v_gene: TRBV7-2; j_gene: TRBJ2-5; CDR3aa: ASSLGEYPAQY
v_gene: TRBV2; j_gene: TRBJ2-7; CDR3aa: ASSEFPGSYEQY
v_gene: TRBV5-1; j_gene: TRBJ2-2; CDR3aa: ASRRGQGANTGELF
v_gene: TRBV4-1; j_gene: TRBJ2-5; CDR3aa: ASSQEEGLETQY
v_gene: TRBV20-1; j_gene: TRBJ1-5; CDR3aa: SARDPGTGVDQPQH
v_gene: TRBV20-1; j_gene: TRBJ1-1; CDR3aa: SGEQGLNTEAF
v_gene: TRBV20-1; j_gene: TRBJ1-4; CDR3aa: SARVPGEKLF
v_gene: TRBV20-1; j_gene: TRBJ2-1; CDR3aa: SARDRGPGSYNEQF
v_gene: TRBV3-1; j_gene: TRBJ1-1; CDR3aa: ASSQEWQGATETF
v_gene: TRBV28; j_gene: TRBJ1-2; CDR3aa: ASRSTFGYT
v_gene: TRBV20-1; j_gene: TRBJ1-1; CDR3aa: SARSEGTANTEAF
v_gene: TRBV12-3/TRBV12-4; j_gene: TRBJ2-7; CDR3aa: ASTWGDPNEQY
v_gene: TRBV27; j_gene: TRBJ2-6; CDR3aa: ASSLVISGANVLT
v_gene: TRBV3-1; j_gene: TRBJ2-6; CDR3aa: ASSGRGAGANVRT
v_gene: TRBV30; j_gene: TRBJ2-1; CDR3aa: AWSTYEQF
v_gene: TRBV18; j_gene: TRBJ1-6; CDR3aa: ASSQARQYNSPLH
v_gene: TRBV4-2; j_gene: TRBJ1-2; CDR3aa: ASSQEALRGMYGYT